The T cell receptor beta chain described here comes from a study of OX40 agonist ivuxolimab in advanced cancers. Study as a whole: Every 2 weeks, ivuxolimab was infused into the patients intravenously at between 0.01 and 10 mg/kg. With a range of roughly 23 to 90, age averaged approximately 54 years, and around 83% were male. Study results and limitations: Both blood CD4+ and CD8+ T cells showed clonal growth by week 6 at 0.1 to 3.0 mg/kg.

Per the germline V gene, CDR1 is LNHDA and CDR2 is SQIVND (reference sequence). With V trimmed by 5 bases and J by 2 bases, 9 bases remained unmatched. The CDR3 loop spans 17 amino acids. As regards this clone: The antigen is unknown.

The repertoire was sequenced with immunoSEQ multiplex PCR; TCRdb's copy has only in-frame clones and lacks some. Of 60,000 to 70,000 clones listed, roughly 87% are singletons. Specimen: CD4+ or CD8+ T cells sorted from blood, collected in a trial of the OX40 agonist ivuxolimab. V usage is TRBV19 and J usage is TRBJ2-3; 11 bases line up with TRBD2. This clonotype originated in an adult with an advanced solid tumor such as melanoma, head and neck, liver or kidney cancer. In nucleotides, the CDR3 is TGTGCCAGTAGTGGGGGCACGGGACTAGCGGACACAGATACGCAGTATTTT. Protein sequence: CASSGGTGLADTDTQYF.